A selection of T cell receptor beta chains follows, all from one sample in a study of shared clonotypes between healthy human individuals. Using immunoSEQ multiplex PCR, the repertoire was profiled, and TCRdb retains in-frame clones only, with some absent. This sample has roughly 2,500,000 clones, with roughly 93% found just once. Sequences were obtained from naive CD4+ T cells from PBMCs. All receptors derive from a man younger than 30 in good health. Some clones in this sample may be carry-over from other donors' samples. Both conserved end residues are part of each CDR3. The order of the fields is J gene, D gene, V gene, clone size, CDR3 DNA, CDR3 protein. The D gene is left open where the match is weak. Size tells how often a clone was seen (once, few, many) or the class of an expanded clone, and some rows leave it out.

>TRBJ1-2|-|TRBV18|-
TGTGCCAGCTCACCCTCCGGGGGGGCGAACTATGGCTACACCTTC
CASSPSGGANYGYTF
>TRBJ1-4|-|TRBV28|-
TGTGCCAGCAGCAAGGACAGAGGGGGGAAACTGTTTTTT
CASSKDRGGKLFF
>TRBJ2-5|-|TRBV15|-
TGTGCCACCCGGACGGAAAAGGAGACCCAGTACTTC
CATRTEKETQYF
>TRBJ1-2|-|TRBV6-5|-
TGTGCCAGCAGTTACTCCGCAGGCTATGGCTACACCTTC
CASSYSAGYGYTF
>TRBJ1-2|-|TRBV6-1|-
TGTGCCAGCAGAGCTTCCGGGGGCGACTATGGCTACACCTTC
CASRASGGDYGYTF
>TRBJ1-4|-|TRBV7-8|-
TGTGCCAGCAGCAGACGGAGGACCAACGGTGAAAAACTGTTTTTT
CASSRRRTNGEKLFF
>TRBJ2-5|TRBD1|TRBV18|-
TGTGCCAGCTCACAAAACCAGCGACAGGGGGAGGCGACCCAGTACTTC
CASSQNQRQGEATQYF
>TRBJ1-2|-|TRBV27|-
TGTGCCTCACAGGCAACGGCCAGGGTCGGTGGCTACACCTTC
CASQATARVGGYTF
>TRBJ2-5|-|TRBV2|-
TGTGCCAGCAGCGCTAGGAGTCGTGGGGAGACCCAGTACTTC
CASSARSRGETQYF
>TRBJ2-7|TRBD2|TRBV2|once
TGTGCCAGCAGTGGTAGCGGGAGGGCCTCCTACGAGCAGTACTTC
CASSGSGRASYEQYF
>TRBJ1-5|-|TRBV7-8|-
TGTGCCAGCAGGGCCGACACCCTCAATCAGCCCCAGCATTTT
CASRADTLNQPQHF
>TRBJ1-2|-|TRBV28|few
TGTGCCAGCAGCAAACATAGCATCTATGGCTACACCTTC
CASSKHSIYGYTF
>TRBJ2-3|TRBD2|TRBV4-3|-
TGCGCCAGCAGCCAAGCGAGCGGGACCTCAGATACGCAGTATTTT
CASSQASGTSDTQYF
>TRBJ2-1|-|TRBV11-3|-
TGTGCCAGCAGCTTTGCAGGGACGGGAAATGAGCAGTTCTTC
CASSFAGTGNEQFF
>TRBJ2-2|-|TRBV6-5|-
TGTGCCACCACAGGCTCAACCGGGGAGCTGTTTTTT
CATTGSTGELFF
>TRBJ1-2|TRBD1|TRBV27|-
TGTGCCAGCAGTTTTGCACCCGGACAGGGCTCAAGCTATGGCTACACCTTC
CASSFAPGQGSSYGYTF
>TRBJ2-7|TRBD2|TRBV18|-
TGTGCCAGCTCACCTTTAGGACTAGCCTACGAGCAGTACTTC
CASSPLGLAYEQYF
>TRBJ1-5|-|TRBV6-5|few
TGTGCCAGCAGTCCCTCCCGTAATCAGCCCCAGCATTTT
CASSPSRNQPQHF
>TRBJ1-1|-|TRBV19|-
TGTGCCAGTAGTAGGAGGAATAAGGATATTAAGCCAATGAACACTGAAGCTTTCTTT
CASSRRNKDIKPMNTEAFF
>TRBJ2-5|-|TRBV29-1|-
TGCAGCGTGAGGGACACTCAAGAGACCCAGTACTTC
CSVRDTQETQYF
>TRBJ1-4|-|TRBV6-1|once
TGTGCTACCGGGGTGGGGGCTGAAAAACTGTTTTTT
CATGVGAEKLFF
>TRBJ1-2|TRBD1|TRBV6-6|-
TGTGCCAGCAGTTACTCGATGGAGGGGGCAGGGGGCTACACCTTC
CASSYSMEGAGGYTF
>TRBJ2-7|-|TRBV7-2|-
TGTGCCAGCAGCTTATTATGGGGCCCTTGGGAGCAGTACTTC
CASSLLWGPWEQYF
>TRBJ2-2|TRBD1|TRBV28|-
TGTGCCAGCAGTAACCTTGAACAGGGGGCGAACACCGGGGAGCTGTTTTTT
CASSNLEQGANTGELFF
>TRBJ2-7|TRBD2|TRBV5-4|-
TGTGCCAGCAGCTCCGGGACTAGCGGGAGAACCGAGCAGTACTTC
CASSSGTSGRTEQYF
>TRBJ2-4|TRBD2|TRBV28|-
TGTGCCAGCATCCGGGCGGGAGGGTCCGGGATGGTTCAGTACTTC
CASIRAGGSGMVQYF
>TRBJ2-7|-|TRBV5-1|-
TGCGCCAGCAGCCACGGGACAGCGGGGGACTCCGAGCAGTACTTC
CASSHGTAGDSEQYF
>TRBJ2-7|-|TRBV10-3|-
TGTGCCATCAGTATATCGGACGACGAGCAGTACTTC
CAISISDDEQYF
>TRBJ1-2|TRBD1|TRBV4-3|-
TGCGCCAGCACCGGGGACAGGGCTGGGTATGGCTACACCTTC
CASTGDRAGYGYTF
>TRBJ2-2|-|TRBV28|-
TGTGCCAGCAGCGTCGAGAGTCCCACCGGGGAGCTGTTTTTT
CASSVESPTGELFF
>TRBJ2-1|-|TRBV2|-
TGTGTACGGAGCTCCTACAATGAGCAGTTCTTC
CVRSSYNEQFF
>TRBJ2-7|TRBD2|TRBV18|-
TGTGCCAGCTCAAGTGGACTAGCTTCCTACGAGCAGTACTTC
CASSSGLASYEQYF
>TRBJ2-5|-|TRBV29-1|-
TGCAGCGTTGTTGGTTCAGGAGGGGAGACCCAGTACTTC
CSVVGSGGETQYF
>TRBJ2-5|TRBD1|TRBV29-1|-
TGCAGCGTTGAAGATCGACAGGGGGGGAGAGAGACCCAGTACTTC
CSVEDRQGGRETQYF